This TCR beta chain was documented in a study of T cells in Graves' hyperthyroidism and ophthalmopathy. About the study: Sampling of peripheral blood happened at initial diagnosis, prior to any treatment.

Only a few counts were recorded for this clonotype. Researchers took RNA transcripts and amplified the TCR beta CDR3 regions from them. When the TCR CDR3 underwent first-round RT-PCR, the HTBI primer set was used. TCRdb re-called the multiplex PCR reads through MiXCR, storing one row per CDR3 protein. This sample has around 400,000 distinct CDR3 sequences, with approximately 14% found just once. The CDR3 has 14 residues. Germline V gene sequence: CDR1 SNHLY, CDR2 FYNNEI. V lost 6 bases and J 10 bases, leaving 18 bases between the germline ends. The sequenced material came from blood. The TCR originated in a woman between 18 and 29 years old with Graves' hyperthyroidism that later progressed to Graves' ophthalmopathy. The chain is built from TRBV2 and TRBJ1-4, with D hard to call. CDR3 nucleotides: TGTGCCAGCAGCGACCGACGGACGGTTGGAAAACTGTTTTTT. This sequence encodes CASSDRRTVGKLFF.